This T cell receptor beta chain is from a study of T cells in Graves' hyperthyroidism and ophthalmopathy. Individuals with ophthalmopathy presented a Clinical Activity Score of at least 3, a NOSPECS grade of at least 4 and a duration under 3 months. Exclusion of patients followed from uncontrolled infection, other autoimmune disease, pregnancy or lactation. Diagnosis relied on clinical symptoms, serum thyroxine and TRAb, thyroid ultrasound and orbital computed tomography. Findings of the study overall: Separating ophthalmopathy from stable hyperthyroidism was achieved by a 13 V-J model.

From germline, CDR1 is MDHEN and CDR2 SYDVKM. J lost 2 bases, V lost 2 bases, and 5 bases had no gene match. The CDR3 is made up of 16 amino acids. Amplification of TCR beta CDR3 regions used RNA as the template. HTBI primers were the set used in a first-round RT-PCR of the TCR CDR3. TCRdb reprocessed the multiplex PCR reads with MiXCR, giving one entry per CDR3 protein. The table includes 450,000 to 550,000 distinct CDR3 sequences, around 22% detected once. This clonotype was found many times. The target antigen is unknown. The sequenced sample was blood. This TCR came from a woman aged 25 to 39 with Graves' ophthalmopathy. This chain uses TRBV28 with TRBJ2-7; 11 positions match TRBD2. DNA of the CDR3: TGTGCCAGCAGTTTAAGCCTAGCGGGGGGTACCTACGAGCAGTACTTC. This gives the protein CASSLSLAGGTYEQYF. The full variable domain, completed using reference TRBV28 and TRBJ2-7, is DVKVTQSSRYLVKRTGEKVFLECVQDMDHENMFWYRQDPGLGLRLIYFSYDVKMKEKGDIPEGYSVSREKKERFSLILESASTNQTSMYLCASSLSLAGGTYEQYFGPGTRLTVT.